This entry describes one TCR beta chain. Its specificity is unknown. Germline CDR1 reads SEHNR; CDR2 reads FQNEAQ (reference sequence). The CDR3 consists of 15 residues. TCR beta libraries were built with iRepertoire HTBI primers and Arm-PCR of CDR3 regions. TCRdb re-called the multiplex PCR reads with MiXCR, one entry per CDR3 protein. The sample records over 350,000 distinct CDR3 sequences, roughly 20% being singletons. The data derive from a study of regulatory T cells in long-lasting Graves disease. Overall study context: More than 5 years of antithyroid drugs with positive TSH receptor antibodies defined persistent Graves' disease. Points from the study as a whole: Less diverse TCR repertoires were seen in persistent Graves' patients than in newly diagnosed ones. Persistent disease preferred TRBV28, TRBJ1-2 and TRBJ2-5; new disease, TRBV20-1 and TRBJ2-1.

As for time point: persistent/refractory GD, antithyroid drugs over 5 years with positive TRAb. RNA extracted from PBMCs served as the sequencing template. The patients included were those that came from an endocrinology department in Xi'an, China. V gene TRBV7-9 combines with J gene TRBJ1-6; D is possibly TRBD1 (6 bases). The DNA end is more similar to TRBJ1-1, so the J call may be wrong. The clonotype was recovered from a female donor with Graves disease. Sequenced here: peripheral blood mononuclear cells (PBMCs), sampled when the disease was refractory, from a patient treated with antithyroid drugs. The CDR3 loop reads CASSRWTGAWTEAFF. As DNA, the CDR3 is TGTGCCAGCAGCCGCTGGACGGGGGCTTGGACTGAAGCTTTCTTT.